This passage covers 10 T cell receptor beta chains from one sample sequenced in a study of blood T cell repertoires in COVID-19. Measured with immunoSEQ multiplex PCR; TCRdb has only the in-frame clones, and not every one. Of about 52,000 clones listed, around 86% were seen once; the top ten hold approximately 7%. Sequenced sample: peripheral blood. Receptors originate from a man in his 70s with active COVID-19.

In this sample, this clone turned up once. Within the sample, other DNA sequences also encode this same CDR3. The chain links TRBV7-2 to TRBJ2-5; 11 bases map to TRBD2. The germline V gene has CDR1 SGHTA and CDR2 FQGNSA. The CDR3 is made up of 16 amino acids. After removal of 0 bases from V and 2 bases from J, the junction contained 2 bases not matched to a gene. CDR3 protein: CASSLAASGGQETQYF. The CDR3 DNA sequence: TGTGCCAGCAGCTTAGCGGCTAGCGGGGGGCAAGAGACCCAGTACTTC.

V and J are TRBV7-9 and TRBJ1-2, with 7 bases fitting TRBD1. V gave up 5 bases and J gave up 5 bases; unmatched junction bases: 14. The CDR3 length is 16 residues. The V gene's germline CDR1 is SEHNR and CDR2 FQNEAQ (reference sequence). CDR3 sequence reads: CASSQLGQLTAYGYTF. CDR3 nucleotide sequence: TGTGCCAGCAGCCAGCTGGGACAGCTAACGGCTTATGGCTACACCTTC. Combining the CDR3 with reference TRBV7-9 and TRBJ1-2 gives the whole variable domain DTGVSQNPRHKITKRGQNVTFRCDPISEHNRLYWYRQTLGQGPEFLTYFQNEAQLEKSRLLSDRFSAERPKGSFSTLEIQRTEQGDSAMYLCASSQLGQLTAYGYTFGSGTRLTVV.

The chain recombines TRBV6-2 or TRBV6-3 with TRBJ2-7; TRBD1 agrees at 7 bases. Germline assignment: CDR1 MNHEY and CDR2 SVGEGT. The CDR3 contains 15 residues. J gave up 2 bases and V 7 bases, and 11 bases lay outside the gene matches. CDR3 sequence reads: CASTYSTGYTYEQYF. The CDR3 coding sequence is TGTGCCAGCACCTACTCGACAGGGTATACCTACGAGCAGTACTTC.

This sequence joins TRBV21-1 and TRBJ2-2; the table's D call, TRBD1, was not checked against the DNA. TRBV21-1 is described as a pseudogene. The CDR3 length is 15 residues. CDR3 sequence (DNA): TGTGCCAGCAGCAGATACAGGGGAAACACCGGGGAGCTGTTTTTT. Amino acid sequence: CASSRYRGNTGELFF.

The chain carries TRBV7-2 and TRBJ1-1; 7 nucleotides agree with TRBD1. Germline CDR1 SGHTA, CDR2 FQGNSA. The CDR3 totals 15 residues. V shed 5 bases and J 3 bases; nucleotides not matched to a gene: 9. The CDR3 reads CASSDYRGGYTEAFF. The CDR3 DNA reads as TGTGCCAGCAGCGACTACAGGGGAGGTTACACTGAAGCTTTCTTT.

V and J are TRBV28 and TRBJ1-2; a possible D gene is TRBD1 (5 bases). V dropped 4 bases and J dropped 6 bases, with 24 bases sitting between them. In germline, CDR1 is MDHEN, CDR2 SYDVKM. The CDR3 covers 17 residues. In DNA, the CDR3 is TGTGCCAGCAGTTATAACTTCCGACAGCCACGCAGAGATGGCTACACCTTC. Its translation is CASSYNFRQPRRDGYTF.

The chain uses TRBV18 and TRBJ1-2; TRBD1 matches 7 bases. Trimming at V came to 6 bases and at J to 6 bases, leaving 7 bases not matched to a gene. Germline V gives CDR1 KGHSH, CDR2 LQKENI. The CDR3 runs 13 residues. The CDR3 region has the DNA TGTGCCAGCTCCTCCGACAGGGTTGATGGCTACACCTTC. Its translation: CASSSDRVDGYTF.

J is TRBJ2-7 and V is TRBV10-3; TRBD1 matches at 8 bases. J was trimmed by 6 bases and V by 6 bases; bases with no gene match: 10. Germline V gene sequence: CDR1 ENHRY, CDR2 SYGVKD. The CDR3 contains 14 residues. CDR3: CAIRRTGMSREQYF. The CDR3 region has the DNA TGTGCCATCAGGCGGACAGGGATGAGTCGCGAGCAGTACTTC.

This clone was counted between two and nine times. This sequence joins TRBV19 and TRBJ1-5, with a possible D match to TRBD1 (5 bases). Trimming pared 9 bases from V and 3 bases from J, leaving 12 bases between. CDR1 LNHDA and CDR2 SQIVND come from the germline V gene (reference sequence). This CDR3 is built from 13 residues. The CDR3 nucleotides are TGTGCCAGCGGGGGAGGGAACAATCAGCCCCAGCATTTT. This encodes CASGGGNNQPQHF.

V gene TRBV5-1 combines with J gene TRBJ2-1; 7 nucleotides match TRBD1. The V gene's germline CDR1 is SGHRS and CDR2 YFSETQ. V lost 5 bases and J lost 8; bases outside the gene matches: 10. The CDR3 contains 14 residues. The CDR3 DNA follows: TGCGCCAGCAGAACTCAGGGGGAAGTTCATGAGCAGTTCTTC. This codes for CASRTQGEVHEQFF. Full variable domain (remainder filled in from reference TRBV5-1 and TRBJ2-1): KAGVTQTPRYLIKTRGQQVTLSCSPISGHRSVSWYQQTPGQGLQFLFEYFSETQRNKGNFPGRFSGRQFSNSRSEMNVSTLELGDSALYLCASRTQGEVHEQFFGPGTRLTVL.